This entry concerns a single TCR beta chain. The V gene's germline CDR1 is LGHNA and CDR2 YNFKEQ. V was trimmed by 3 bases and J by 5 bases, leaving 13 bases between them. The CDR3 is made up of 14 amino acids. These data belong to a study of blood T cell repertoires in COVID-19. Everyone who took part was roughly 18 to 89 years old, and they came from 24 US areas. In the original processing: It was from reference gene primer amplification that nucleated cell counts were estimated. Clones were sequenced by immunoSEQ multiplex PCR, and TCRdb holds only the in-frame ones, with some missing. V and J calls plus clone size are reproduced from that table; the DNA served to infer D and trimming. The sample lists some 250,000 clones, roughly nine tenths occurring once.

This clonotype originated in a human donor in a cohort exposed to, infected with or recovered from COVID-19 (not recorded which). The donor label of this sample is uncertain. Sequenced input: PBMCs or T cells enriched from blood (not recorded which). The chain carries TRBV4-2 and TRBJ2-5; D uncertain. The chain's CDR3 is CASSHSAGRETQYF. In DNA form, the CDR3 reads TGTGCCAGCAGCCACTCCGCTGGCAGGGAGACCCAGTACTTC.